This TCR beta chain is drawn from a study of blood T cell repertoires in COVID-19. Study in general: T cells, B-cell-depleted T cells, or PBMCs provided the cDNA or gDNA that served as material.

Using immunoSEQ multiplex PCR, the repertoire was profiled, and TCRdb retains in-frame clones only, with some absent. Altogether 250,000 or so clones are present, 82% being singletons, with the ten largest covering around 1.9%. The CDR3 sequence is 15 residues long. V lost 5 bases, J lost 4 bases, and 2 bases stayed unmatched. In germline, CDR1 is SGHAT, CDR2 FQNNGV. The clonotype was recovered from an elderly woman with acute or convalescent COVID-19. This rearrangement joins TRBV11-2 to TRBJ2-1, with 13 bases lining up with TRBD2. The sequencing input was peripheral blood. This CDR3 reads CASSPGLAGYNEQFF. For the CDR3, the DNA is TGTGCCAGCAGCCCGGGACTAGCGGGGTACAATGAGCAGTTCTTC.